The present TCR beta chain was sequenced within a study of blood T cell repertoires in COVID-19. The table came from immunoSEQ multiplex PCR; TCRdb's copy has only in-frame clones and leaves some out. The sample includes fewer than 400,000 clones, 70% to 90% of them seen just once. The ends were cut back, 5 bases at V and 4 bases at J, with 11 bases in the middle. Per the germline V gene, CDR1 is LGHNT and CDR2 is FRNRAP. The CDR3 runs 13 residues. Categorization into cohorts depended on clinical history that participants reported. The V gene is TRBV12-5, the J gene TRBJ1-1; D ambiguous. The receptor was isolated from a man aged 25 to 40 who had recovered from COVID-19. The sequenced sample was PBMCs or T cells enriched from blood (not recorded which). The CDR3 nucleotides read TGTGCTAGTGGTCGGGTTTCGGGCACTGAAGCTTTCTTT. Translating it yields CASGRVSGTEAFF.